This T cell receptor beta chain was identified in a study of identical twins. Findings of the study overall: The study drew conclusions from cross-sectional statistical analysis, not from following the same donors.

Worth noting for this clonotype: Antigen: not known.

Each CDR3 protein gets one entry after TCRdb re-called the 5' RACE reads with MiXCR. The table includes hundreds of thousands of distinct CDR3 sequences, over 8% detected once. Germline V gives CDR1 DFQATT, CDR2 SNEGSKA (reference sequence). This CDR3 has 15 residues. With 0 bases removed from V and 0 bases from J, the gap between germline ends came to 9 bases. This sequence joins TRBV20-1 and TRBJ1-3; D gene unclear. The clonotype originates from a young woman in good health. The sample was memory (CD45RO+) T cells sorted from blood. The CDR3 loop reads CSARDAGYSGNTIYF. CDR3 sequence (DNA): TGCAGTGCTAGAGATGCGGGCTACTCTGGAAACACCATATATTTT.